The next 23 T cell receptor beta chains were all read from a single sample in a study of T cell responses to AZD1222 COVID-19 vaccine. TCRdb's copy holds only in-frame clones and misses some; the assay was immunoSEQ multiplex PCR. The table includes 200,000 or so clones, around 93% detected once. The sequencing used peripheral blood, collected on day 0 of AZD1222 vaccination. The receptors derive from an adult in good health.

This chain connects TRBV7-9 to TRBJ1-5, with a weak D call TRBD1 (5 bases). CDR3 length: 16 residues. V lost 6 bases and J 2 bases, leaving 17 bases between the germline ends. Germline loops: CDR1 SEHNR, CDR2 FQNEAQ (reference sequence). The DNA for the CDR3 is TGTGCCAGCAGTCAGGGTAATGCAGGCCGCAATCAGCCCCAGCATTTT. Protein product: CASSQGNAGRNQPQHF.

The CDR3 DNA reads TGTGCCTGGAGTCCCCGGACAGGAACAGTTCAAAACATTCAGTACTTC. Translation: CAWSPRTGTVQNIQYF. V gene TRBV30 combines with J gene TRBJ2-4; 7 bases agree with TRBD1. Germline V gene sequence: CDR1 GTSNPN, CDR2 SVGIG (reference sequence). The CDR3 has 16 amino acids. Trimming removed 2 bases from V and 5 bases from J; junction bases left unmatched: 12.

CDR3: CASSPWAGGDQPQHF. DNA for the CDR3: TGTGCCAGCAGCCCCTGGGCAGGGGGGGATCAGCCCCAGCATTTT. This chain joins TRBV7-2 and TRBJ1-5; 7 nucleotides align to TRBD1. Trimming at V came to 5 bases and at J to 5 bases, leaving 9 bases not matched to a gene. Germline assignment: CDR1 SGHTA and CDR2 FQGNSA. There are 15 residues in the CDR3.

The chain recombines TRBV6-5 with TRBJ1-1; D is undetermined. The V gene's germline CDR1 is MNHEY and CDR2 SVGAGI. The V end lost 2 bases, the J end lost 4 bases, and 2 bases lay between the germline ends. CDR3 size: 11 residues. CDR3 sequence reads: CASSYGTEAFF. Written as DNA, the CDR3 is TGTGCCAGCAGTTACGGCACTGAAGCTTTCTTT.

This chain links TRBV5-1 with TRBJ2-7; D unclear. V lost 1 base, J lost 0 bases, and 8 bases lay in between. This CDR3 is built from 14 residues. Germline CDR1 SGHRS, CDR2 YFSETQ. The DNA of the CDR3 is TGCGCCAGCAGCTTGAAGGGATCCTCCTACGAGCAGTACTTC. It translates to CASSLKGSSYEQYF.

The gene calls are TRBV6-2 or TRBV6-3 and TRBJ2-3; 10 positions match TRBD2. Germline trimming cut 4 bases from V and 3 bases from J; bases unmatched to any gene: 7. The CDR3 is made up of 16 amino acids. Germline assignment: CDR1 MNHEY and CDR2 SVGEGT. The CDR3, as DNA: TGTGCCAGCAGTTTCACCGGGACTAGCGTAACAGATACGCAGTATTTT. Protein product: CASSFTGTSVTDTQYF.

A single count supports this clone. The chain has TRBV4-1 and TRBJ1-1; D not certain. V dropped 0 bases and J dropped 0 bases, with 8 bases sitting between them. Germline V gene data show CDR1 as MGHRA and CDR2 as YSYEKL. This CDR3 spans 15 amino acids. Written as DNA, the CDR3 is TGCGCCAGCAGCCAAGATCGTCACATGAACACTGAAGCTTTCTTT. Its translation is CASSQDRHMNTEAFF.

The CDR3 nucleotides are TGTGCCAGCAACCGACAGGGCTCCGAGCAGTACTTC. This sequence encodes CASNRQGSEQYF. The V call is TRBV2, the J call TRBJ2-7, with 7 bases aligning to TRBD1. The CDR3 totals 12 residues. The V gene's germline CDR1 is SNHLY and CDR2 FYNNEI. V lost 7 bases, J lost 6 bases, and 6 bases stayed unmatched.

The rearrangement links TRBV6-2 or TRBV6-3 to TRBJ1-5; D call uncertain. Germline V gene sequence: CDR1 MNHEY, CDR2 SVGEGT. V was trimmed by 0 bases and J by 8 bases, leaving 17 bases between them. CDR3 size: 16 residues. CDR3 loop: CASSYSQFLRRKPQHF. DNA of the CDR3: TGTGCCAGCAGTTACTCTCAGTTCCTCCGGCGTAAGCCCCAGCATTTT.

This clone came up once. CDR3 in DNA: TGTGCCAGCAGCCAGCCGGACATGATAAAAGAAAAACTGTTTTTT. It translates to CASSQPDMIKEKLFF. The chain carries TRBV27 and TRBJ1-4; perhaps TRBD1 as D (5 bases). The V end was cut by 6 bases, the J end by 8 bases, with 19 bases between. The germline V gene encodes CDR1 MNHEY and CDR2 SMNVEV (reference sequence). This CDR3 has 15 amino acids.

The chain joins TRBV4-3 to TRBJ2-3, with TRBD1 identical over 8 bases. The CDR3 is 15 residues long. Germline loops: CDR1 LGHNA, CDR2 YSLEER. J lost 3 bases, V lost 1 base, and 3 bases had no gene match. DNA for the CDR3: TGCGCCAGCAGCCAAGGACAGGGGAATACAGATACGCAGTATTTT. Protein: CASSQGQGNTDTQYF.

V is TRBV28 and J is TRBJ1-5, with D uncertain. The germline V gene encodes CDR1 MDHEN and CDR2 SYDVKM. Between the trimmed V and J ends, which lost 3 bases and 3 bases, there was a span of 15 bases. The CDR3 runs to 16 residues. CDR3 sequence (DNA): TGTGCCAGCAGTTTCGCCGGAGGAGGGTTCAATCAGCCCCAGCATTTT. Its protein product is CASSFAGGGFNQPQHF.

The rearrangement uses TRBV4-3 and TRBJ1-2; D possibly corresponds to TRBD1 (5 bases). The CDR3 extends over 15 amino acids. V shed 4 bases and J shed 4 bases, with 16 bases lying between them. From germline, CDR1 is LGHNA and CDR2 YSLEER. The DNA for the CDR3 is TGCGCCAGCAGCCTCTCGGCAGGGTCTGGCTATGGCTACACCTTC. Translating gives CASSLSAGSGYGYTF.

The chain has TRBV5-5 and TRBJ2-1, with a weak D call TRBD2 (6 bases). The CDR3 length is 14 residues. V shed 3 bases and J shed 3 bases, with 10 bases lying between them. Germline CDR1 SGHKS, CDR2 YYEKEE (reference sequence). CDR3 bases: TGTGCCAGCAGCTCCTCGGACTACTACAATGAGCAGTTCTTC. Translation: CASSSSDYYNEQFF.

V usage is TRBV5-1 and J usage is TRBJ2-1; 10 positions match TRBD2. J was trimmed by 5 bases and V by 4 bases; bases with no gene match: 9. This CDR3 is built from 16 residues. Germline V CDR1 and CDR2: SGHRS, YFSETQ. The CDR3 DNA is TGCGCCAGCAGCAAACTGCAGCGGGAGGGAAACAATGAGCAGTTCTTC. As protein: CASSKLQREGNNEQFF.

The gene calls are TRBV6-5 and TRBJ1-5; D gene ambiguous. The CDR3 loop spans 15 amino acids. Germline values: CDR1 MNHEY, CDR2 SVGAGI. V lost 7 bases and J 3 bases, leaving 16 bases between the germline ends. CDR3: CASTQDGTTNQPQHF. The CDR3 DNA reads as TGTGCCAGCACCCAAGATGGTACAACCAATCAGCCCCAGCATTTT.

This chain uses TRBV7-2 with TRBJ2-5; D may be TRBD1 or TRBD2 (6 bases each). The V gene's germline CDR1 is SGHTA and CDR2 FQGNSA. The CDR3 runs 18 residues. Trimming left V 7 bases short and J 2 bases short, with 26 bases between. The CDR3 sequence: CASTNPRTGAPLQETQYF. The CDR3, as DNA: TGTGCCAGCACCAATCCGCGGACGGGGGCTCCCCTTCAAGAGACCCAGTACTTC.

This clone was counted a few times. This chain joins TRBV18 and TRBJ2-2; the D gene is possibly TRBD2 (6 bases). The germline V gene encodes CDR1 KGHSH and CDR2 LQKENI. V was pared by 5 bases and J by 1 base, with 11 bases between. The CDR3 is 15 amino acids. The CDR3 reads CASSSGGRNTGELFF. Written as DNA, the CDR3 is TGTGCCAGCTCAAGCGGAGGGCGGAACACCGGGGAGCTGTTTTTT.

The chain combines TRBV12-3 or TRBV12-4 with TRBJ2-1, with D perhaps TRBD2 (6 bases). The V end was cut by 8 bases, the J end by 5 bases, with 13 bases between. This CDR3 comprises 13 residues. The DNA for the CDR3 is TGTGCCAGCTCCCTAGGCGGGGACAATGAGCAGTTCTTC. Its translation is CASSLGGDNEQFF.

The V call is TRBV9, the J call TRBJ2-7, with D possibly matching TRBD2 (5 bases). V was clipped by 0 bases and J by 2 bases, with 15 bases between them. Germline assignment: CDR1 SGDLS and CDR2 YYNGEE. The length of the CDR3 is 16 residues. The CDR3: CASSVDEGTLPYEQYF. DNA for the CDR3: TGTGCCAGCAGCGTAGACGAGGGCACCCTCCCCTACGAGCAGTACTTC.

V usage is TRBV3-1 (or the pseudogene TRBV3-2) and J usage is TRBJ1-4; D is undetermined. CDR1 and CDR2 from the germline V gene are LGHDT and YNNKEL (reference sequence). The CDR3 runs 12 residues. Trimming pared 4 bases from V and 8 bases from J, leaving 8 bases between. Here the CDR3 reads CASSRKEEKLFF. For the CDR3, the DNA is TGTGCCAGCAGCCGCAAGGAGGAAAAACTGTTTTTT.

The table lists this clone with a count of one. This chain joins TRBV27 and TRBJ2-7, with a weak D call TRBD2 (5 bases). Germline V lookup: CDR1 MNHEY, CDR2 SMNVEV (reference sequence). The CDR3 is 17 amino acids. V was clipped by 3 bases and J by 0 bases, with 18 bases between them. Here the CDR3 DNA reads TGTGCCAGCAGTTTGCGGATGGCGGGCCCTAGCTCCTACGAGCAGTACTTC. Protein: CASSLRMAGPSSYEQYF.

This clone is a singleton in its sample. CDR3 coding DNA: TGTGCCAGCAGTCTGGAGTGGGGACAGGGGGCGAATGAGCAGTTCTTC. This gives the protein CASSLEWGQGANEQFF. This chain links TRBV5-6 with TRBJ2-1; 12 nucleotides line up with TRBD1. J gave up 7 bases and V 5 bases, and 10 bases lay outside the gene matches. Germline-derived CDR1 and CDR2 are SGHDT and YYEEEE. CDR3 length: 16 amino acids.